This TCR beta chain came from a study of cytomegalovirus exposure and HLA in healthy donors. Overall study context: Earlier, 150 million to 200 million T cells were analyzed, and 90 million to 140 million unique TCR beta sequences were found among them.

This CDR3 is built from 13 residues. The germline V gene encodes CDR1 SGHNT and CDR2 YENEEA. V was clipped by 0 bases and J by 6 bases, with 8 bases between them. Concerning this clone itself: Its antigen is undetermined.

Regarding the study as a whole: Within an earlier analysis, most TCR beta V segments proved productive either about 87% or about 30% of the time. Highly shared variants forming one cluster were likely a sequencing artifact.

Primers included in the PCR were 60 Vbeta and 13 Jbeta primers. Repertoires were generated with immunoSEQ multiplex PCR, while TCRdb's copy carries only in-frame clones and drops some. The sample records approximately 150,000 clones, 80% being singletons. This sequence originates from a woman aged 40 to 50 in good health and CMV-seronegative. The sequenced material came from PBMCs. The chain joins TRBV11-3 to TRBJ1-2; no clear D gene. The CDR3 nucleotides are TGTGCCAGCAGCTTAGATCCCGGGGATGGCTACACCTTC. It codes for CASSLDPGDGYTF.